The 25 T cell receptor beta chains below were found in one sample sequenced in a study of regulatory T cells in long-lasting Graves disease. Building the TCR beta libraries relied on iRepertoire HTBI primers, and CDR3 regions underwent Arm-PCR. TCRdb called the multiplex PCR reads again in MiXCR, with one record for every CDR3 protein. The table includes roughly 500,000 distinct CDR3 sequences, about 14% detected once. Indicated time point: newly diagnosed GD, antithyroid drugs for less than 3 months. The TCR library was made from RNA extracted from PBMCs. This sample was also put to use in a study of T cells in Graves' hyperthyroidism and ophthalmopathy.

This specimen was peripheral blood mononuclear cells (PBMCs), taken at new diagnosis, from a patient treated with antithyroid drugs. The receptors come from a man aged 25-40 years with Graves disease.

V gene TRBV20-1 combines with J gene TRBJ2-7, with 8 bases fitting TRBD2. The trim removed 6 bases at V and 4 bases at J, leaving 14 bases unmatched. Germline V gene sequence: CDR1 DFQATT, CDR2 SNEGSKA (reference sequence). The CDR3 contains 15 residues. The CDR3 nucleotides read TGCAGTGCCGAGGGCCAGGCGGGAGGAATATACGAGCAGTACTTC. It encodes CSAEGQAGGIYEQYF.

Many counts were recorded for this clonotype. In DNA, the CDR3 is TGCAGCGTTCGATTCAGGGTAATGAGCTCCTACAATGAGCAGTTCTTC. Protein sequence: CSVRFRVMSSYNEQFF. V and J are TRBV29-1 and TRBJ2-1, with D possibly matching TRBD1 (5 bases). Germline V gene sequence: CDR1 SQVTM, CDR2 ANQGSEA. The CDR3 contains 16 residues. The ends were cut back, 5 bases at V and 0 bases at J, with 17 bases in the middle.

In this sample, this clonotype turned up many times. The V call is TRBV5-5, the J call TRBJ1-1; D is unclear. The V end was cut by 2 bases, the J end by 2 bases, with 10 bases between. The length of the CDR3 is 14 residues. The germline V gene encodes CDR1 SGHKS and CDR2 YYEKEE (reference sequence). For the CDR3, the DNA is TGTGCCAGCAGCTTCTTCTCAGAAAACACTGAAGCTTTCTTT. Amino acids: CASSFFSENTEAFF. The whole variable domain, filled in from reference TRBV5-5 and TRBJ1-1, reads DAGVTQSPTHLIKTRGQQVTLRCSPISGHKSVSWYQQVLGQGPQFIFQYYEKEERGRGNFPDRFSARQFPNYSSELNVNALLLGDSALYLCASSFFSENTEAFFGQGTRLTVV.

As for this clonotype: It may be a read error: a sequence one base away is much more abundant. V and J are TRBV20-1 and TRBJ2-5, with a tentative D call TRBD2 (7 bases). Trimming stripped 6 bases from V and 5 bases from J, with 22 bases between. CDR1 is DFQATT, CDR2 SNEGSKA, per germline (reference sequence). The CDR3 consists of 15 residues. The CDR3 reads CSASRDYQRGETQYF. In DNA, the CDR3 is TGCAGTGCGAGCCGGGACTACCAAAGGGGGGAGACCCAGTACTTC.

V gene TRBV19 combines with J gene TRBJ1-2; 12 nucleotides line up with TRBD1. Germline CDR1 and CDR2: LNHDA and SQIVND (reference sequence). This CDR3 has 16 amino acids. V was clipped by 7 bases and J by 4 bases; unmatched bases: 10. The CDR3 loop reads CASTPGTGGRVYGYTF. In DNA form, the CDR3 reads TGTGCCAGTACCCCTGGGACAGGGGGCCGAGTCTATGGCTACACCTTC.

This clonotype has just a few counts. The chain couples TRBV20-1 to TRBJ1-3; TRBD1 agrees at 9 bases. This CDR3 contains 16 residues. The germline V gene encodes CDR1 DFQATT and CDR2 SNEGSKA (reference sequence). V was pared by 2 bases and J by 4 bases, with 9 bases of the junction left unmatched. The CDR3, as DNA: TGCAGTGCTAGATCGGTGCGGGGACAGGGAGGAAACACCATATATTTT. Protein product: CSARSVRGQGGNTIYF.

This clonotype was observed at least ten times. V and J are TRBV29-1 and TRBJ2-1; possibly TRBD2 for D (6 bases). The CDR3 extends over 15 amino acids. The ends were cut back, 5 bases at V and 1 base at J, with 15 bases in the middle. Germline assignment: CDR1 SQVTM and CDR2 ANQGSEA. The CDR3 DNA is TGCAGCGTTCTTACGGGAGAGACGTCCTACAATGAGCAGTTCTTC. Residues: CSVLTGETSYNEQFF.

Many counts were recorded for this clonotype. The chain uses TRBV2 and TRBJ2-7; D possibly corresponds to TRBD2 (7 bases). Looked up from germline, CDR1 is SNHLY and CDR2 is FYNNEI. The CDR3 spans 16 residues. The germline V and J ends were trimmed by 0 bases and 1 base, with 13 bases remaining between them. This chain's CDR3 is CASSEAIGGQSYEQYF. CDR3 DNA sequence: TGTGCCAGCAGTGAAGCGATCGGGGGGCAGTCCTACGAGCAGTACTTC.

This clonotype has ten or more counts. This chain's CDR3 is CAVNTGLLSSGANVLTF. The CDR3 DNA is TGTGCCGTTAATACAGGGCTCTTAAGCTCTGGGGCCAACGTCCTGACTTTC. The chain recombines TRBV28 with TRBJ2-6; a possible D gene is TRBD1 (6 bases). In germline, CDR1 is MDHEN, CDR2 SYDVKM. V lost 11 bases and J lost 0, with 20 bases in between. The CDR3 spans 17 residues.

CDR3 region: CASSRLTGFGELFF. In DNA, the CDR3 is TGTGCCAGCTCACGGTTGACGGGCTTCGGGGAGCTGTTTTTT. The chain joins TRBV18 to TRBJ2-2; D not certain. CDR3 length: 14 residues. Trimming pared 4 bases from V and 7 bases from J, leaving 13 bases between. Germline V gives CDR1 KGHSH, CDR2 LQKENI.

In its sample, this clonotype was seen many times. The chain links TRBV12-3 or TRBV12-4 to TRBJ2-5; 7 bases are shared with TRBD2. This CDR3 has 13 residues. V was clipped by 7 bases and J by 4 bases; unmatched bases: 6. The CDR3 region is CASTASGLETQYF. CDR3 coding DNA: TGTGCCAGCACGGCTAGCGGATTAGAGACCCAGTACTTC.

This clonotype was counted ten times or more. A read error may account for a junction end that differs from germline. The chain carries TRBV20-1 and TRBJ2-7; 10 bases align to TRBD2. This CDR3 spans 14 amino acids. Germline loops: CDR1 DFQATT, CDR2 SNEGSKA (reference sequence). CDR3 in amino acids: CSARELAGVYEQYF. As DNA, the CDR3 is TGCAGTGCTCGAGAGCTAGCGGGAGTATACGAGCAGTACTTC.

This clonotype was counted at least ten times. This chain links TRBV11-2 with TRBJ2-7; no reliable D call. This CDR3 has 11 residues. Trimming took off 5 bases at V and 5 bases at J, with 7 bases between the two ends. Germline V gene sequence: CDR1 SGHAT, CDR2 FQNNGV. The chain's CDR3 is CASSMNNEQYF. CDR3 nucleotide sequence: TGTGCCAGCAGCATGAACAACGAGCAGTACTTC.

This clonotype showed up just a few times. This chain connects TRBV10-3 to TRBJ2-2; D gene unclear. Trimming shortened V by 4 bases and J by 5 bases, and 11 bases separated the two germline ends. The CDR3 runs to 14 residues. The germline gives CDR1 ENHRY, CDR2 SYGVKD. The CDR3 protein is CAISGVAQTGELFF. DNA for the CDR3: TGTGCCATCAGTGGGGTAGCCCAAACCGGGGAGCTGTTTTTT.

This clonotype has at least ten counts. V usage is TRBV12-3 or TRBV12-4 and J usage is TRBJ2-1; possibly TRBD1 or TRBD2 for D (5 bases each). The CDR3 covers 12 residues. The V end was cut by 6 bases, the J end by 10 bases, with 13 bases between. CDR3: CASSPPRDEQFF. DNA for the CDR3: TGTGCCAGCAGCCCTCCTCGGGACGAGCAGTTCTTC.

This clonotype was detected ten times or more. V is TRBV7-8 and J is TRBJ2-4; no firm D call. The DNA end is more similar to TRBJ2-7, so the J call may be wrong. The germline gives CDR1 SGHVS, CDR2 FQNEAQ. The CDR3 consists of 13 residues. CDR3 amino acids: CASSVVRNYEQYF. CDR3 coding DNA: TGTGCCAGCAGCGTAGTCAGGAACTACGAGCAGTACTTC.

This clonotype was detected many times. V is TRBV2 and J is TRBJ2-2; D gene ambiguous. There are 14 residues in the CDR3. Germline CDR1 reads SNHLY; CDR2 reads FYNNEI. The V end lost 10 bases, the J end lost 1 base, and 13 bases lay between the germline ends. The CDR3 region has the DNA TGTGCCACCCAAAGGTCCCTGAACACCGGGGAGCTGTTTTTT. Protein product: CATQRSLNTGELFF. Supplemented by reference TRBV2 and TRBJ2-2, the full variable domain reads EPEVTQTPSHQVTQMGQEVILRCVPISNHLYFYWYRQILGQKVEFLVSFYNNEISEKSEIFDDQFSVERPDGSNFTLKIRSTKLEDSAMYFCATQRSLNTGELFFGEGSRLTVL.

This clonotype was detected many times. This chain connects TRBV20-1 to TRBJ2-1; D is perhaps TRBD1 (5 bases). Trimming left V 4 bases short and J 8 bases short, with 18 bases between. Germline lookup yields CDR1 DFQATT and CDR2 SNEGSKA (reference sequence). The CDR3 loop spans 14 amino acids. In DNA form, the CDR3 reads TGCAGTGCTATTAGTTGGGCAGGGCATGATGAGCAGTTCTTC. Translation gives CSAISWAGHDEQFF.

The sample holds many counts of this clonotype. The chain links TRBV7-9 to TRBJ2-5, with 8 bases matching TRBD1. CDR1 is SEHNR, CDR2 FQNEAQ, per germline (reference sequence). After removal of 6 bases from V and 7 bases from J, the junction contained 16 bases not matched to a gene. This CDR3 spans 16 amino acids. CDR3 in amino acids: CASSPYVQGALGTQYF. DNA for the CDR3: TGTGCCAGCAGTCCTTATGTGCAGGGGGCCCTTGGGACCCAGTACTTC.

The chain combines TRBV30 with TRBJ2-1; perhaps TRBD2 as D (6 bases). CDR1 GTSNPN and CDR2 SVGIG come from the germline V gene (reference sequence). V was cut by 2 bases and J by 5 bases, with 19 bases left in between. The CDR3 sequence is 16 residues long. The CDR3 sequence: CAWSLGRDLGHNEQFF. As DNA, the CDR3 is TGTGCCTGGAGTTTGGGCCGGGACTTGGGCCACAATGAGCAGTTCTTC. The whole variable domain, filled in from reference TRBV30 and TRBJ2-1, reads SQTIHQWPATLVQPVGSPLSLECTVEGTSNPNLYWYRQAAGRGLQLLFYSVGIGQISSEVPQNLSASRPQDRQFILSSKKLLLSDSGFYLCAWSLGRDLGHNEQFFGPGTRLTVL.

This clonotype was observed many times. The chain links TRBV2 to TRBJ1-3; D remains unclear. From germline, CDR1 is SNHLY and CDR2 FYNNEI. Trimming cost V 8 bases and J 2 bases, with 16 bases left between them. CDR3 length: 15 amino acids. This CDR3 reads CASASGSLAGNTIYF. The CDR3 nucleotides are TGTGCCAGCGCGTCCGGCAGCCTAGCTGGAAACACCATATATTTT. Using reference TRBV2 and TRBJ1-3 for the parts outside the CDR3, the full variable domain is EPEVTQTPSHQVTQMGQEVILRCVPISNHLYFYWYRQILGQKVEFLVSFYNNEISEKSEIFDDQFSVERPDGSNFTLKIRSTKLEDSAMYFCASASGSLAGNTIYFGEGSWLTVV.

This clonotype has at least ten counts. The V gene is TRBV29-1, the J gene TRBJ2-1; no reliable D call. V lost 4 bases, J lost 4 bases, and 8 bases lay in between. This CDR3 comprises 12 residues. The V gene's germline CDR1 is SQVTM and CDR2 ANQGSEA. The CDR3 region has the DNA TGCAGCGTTGTCGGCAGATACAATGAGCAGTTCTTC. Its protein product is CSVVGRYNEQFF.

This clonotype was observed many times. The chain couples TRBV20-1 to TRBJ2-7; 8 bases align to TRBD2. CDR3 size: 15 residues. Germline V gene lookup returns CDR1 DFQATT and CDR2 SNEGSKA (reference sequence). The V and J ends lost 3 bases and 2 bases, in that order; junction bases with no gene match: 9. The CDR3: CSARAGTRPPYEQYF. The CDR3 DNA sequence: TGCAGTGCTAGGGCCGGGACTAGACCTCCCTACGAGCAGTACTTC.

This clonotype was recorded many times. The V and J genes are TRBV27 and TRBJ2-3, with D possibly being TRBD2 (5 bases). This CDR3 has 15 residues. Per germline, CDR1 MNHEY and CDR2 SMNVEV (reference sequence). Trimming stripped 10 bases from V and 5 bases from J, with 22 bases between. This CDR3 reads CATGSRRGGIDTQYF. CDR3 DNA sequence: TGTGCCACCGGTAGTAGGAGAGGAGGAATAGATACGCAGTATTTT.

This clonotype was seen at least ten times. The chain has TRBV2 and TRBJ2-1; D is undetermined. Trimming took off 5 bases at V and 6 bases at J, with 8 bases between the two ends. The CDR3 sequence is 12 residues long. Germline V gene sequence: CDR1 SNHLY, CDR2 FYNNEI. In DNA, the CDR3 is TGTGCCAGCAGTCGAGAAAGCAATGAGCAGTTCTTC. The encoded protein is CASSRESNEQFF.